Below are 13 T cell receptor beta chains sequenced from a single sample in a study of Tregs in tolerant kidney transplant recipients. Profiling relied on immunoSEQ multiplex PCR, and the TCRdb table lists in-frame clones only, not all of them. Of just under 20,000 clones in the sample, under 70% were seen once. No antigen has been identified for these receptors. The sample comprised Tregs from blood cultured with allogeneic cells. These receptors all come from a human donor in good health.

The J gene is TRBJ1-5, the V gene TRBV6-6; D is unresolved. The CDR3 spans 16 residues. V gave up 6 bases and J gave up 0 bases, with 15 bases separating them. The V gene's germline CDR1 is MNHNY and CDR2 SVGAGI (reference sequence). The CDR3 nucleotides read TGTGCCAGCAGACCCCGACAAACTTATAGCAATCAGCCCCAGCATTTT. Residues: CASRPRQTYSNQPQHF.

The chain couples TRBV10-3 to TRBJ1-3; a possible D gene is TRBD1 (6 bases). The CDR3 totals 15 residues. The V end lost 6 bases, the J end lost 0 bases, and 12 bases lay between the germline ends. CDR1 is ENHRY, CDR2 SYGVKD, per germline. The CDR3 here is CAIRETGSSGNTIYF. Here the CDR3 DNA reads TGTGCCATCAGGGAAACAGGGAGCTCTGGAAACACCATATATTTT.

This clone is a singleton in its sample. This chain links TRBV27 with TRBJ2-1; TRBD2 agrees at 12 bases. The CDR3 length is 16 residues. Looked up from germline, CDR1 is MNHEY and CDR2 is SMNVEV (reference sequence). V shed 7 bases, J shed 9 bases, and the junction held 13 bases outside the gene matches. This chain's CDR3 is CASTRSRLAGEGEQFF. The CDR3 bases are TGTGCCAGCACTCGATCGCGACTAGCGGGAGAGGGTGAGCAGTTCTTC.

The chain is built from TRBV6-1 and TRBJ2-7; D uncertain. This CDR3 is built from 14 residues. Germline CDR1 MNHNS, CDR2 SASEGT. Trimming took off 5 bases at V and 0 bases at J, with 11 bases between the two ends. DNA for the CDR3: TGTGCCAGCAGTTCGCCGGGTTTCTCCTACGAGCAGTACTTC. Translating gives CASSSPGFSYEQYF.

CDR3 nucleotide sequence: TGTGCCAGCAGGGCTCAGGGGGGTCGGAATTCACCCCTCCACTTT. Its translation is CASRAQGGRNSPLHF. J is TRBJ1-6 and V is TRBV2; 7 bases fit TRBD1. The junction had 9 bases not matched to a gene; V was cut back by 6 bases and J by 7 bases. Germline V lookup: CDR1 SNHLY, CDR2 FYNNEI. CDR3 length equals 15 residues.

This sequence joins TRBV7-2 and TRBJ2-2, with D perhaps matching TRBD2 (5 bases). Deletions cut 4 bases from V and 7 bases from J, with 7 bases between. The CDR3 loop spans 12 amino acids. Per the germline V gene, CDR1 is SGHTA and CDR2 is FQGNSA. The CDR3 sequence: CASSYGLGELFF. CDR3 DNA sequence: TGTGCCAGCAGCTATGGACTCGGGGAGCTGTTTTTT.

The chain employs TRBV30 and TRBJ2-3; no clear D gene. Trimming removed 3 bases from V and 14 bases from J, with 15 bases in between. The CDR3 consists of 11 residues. CDR1 is GTSNPN, CDR2 SVGIG, per germline (reference sequence). The CDR3 is CAWSQVWWLYF. The CDR3 region has the DNA TGTGCCTGGAGCCAAGTATGGTGGCTGTATTTT.

This clone was found a few times. The chain combines TRBV6-5 with TRBJ1-5; D remains ambiguous. Germline CDR1 MNHEY, CDR2 SVGAGI. The V end lost 6 bases, the J end lost 6 bases, and 6 bases lay between the germline ends. This CDR3 contains 11 residues. In DNA, the CDR3 is TGTGCCAGCAGACTAAGTCAGCCCCAGCATTTT. It translates to CASRLSQPQHF.

The chain recombines TRBV2 with TRBJ1-2, with D possibly TRBD1 on 6 matching bases. Trimming cost V 8 bases and J 2 bases, with 9 bases left between them. In germline, CDR1 is SNHLY, CDR2 FYNNEI. CDR3 length: 12 amino acids. The CDR3 sequence is CASQTGNYGYTF. CDR3 nucleotides: TGTGCCAGCCAAACAGGGAACTATGGCTACACCTTC.

The chain uses TRBV9 and TRBJ1-3, with D tentatively TRBD1 (5 bases). The V gene's germline CDR1 is SGDLS and CDR2 YYNGEE. The CDR3 consists of 15 residues. V was clipped by 4 bases and J by 0 bases, with 11 bases between them. CDR3 loop: CASSPHDSSGNTIYF. The CDR3 DNA sequence: TGTGCCAGCAGCCCCCACGACAGCTCTGGAAACACCATATATTTT.

This clone was seen a single time. This chain connects TRBV30 to TRBJ1-2, with D perhaps matching TRBD1 (5 bases). The V gene's germline CDR1 is GTSNPN and CDR2 SVGIG (reference sequence). This CDR3 is 14 amino acids long. With 1 base removed from V and 8 bases from J, the gap between germline ends came to 17 bases. CDR3 protein: CAWSGGGRVGGYTF. DNA for the CDR3: TGTGCCTGGAGTGGGGGGGGGAGGGTAGGCGGCTACACCTTC.

V usage is TRBV7-2 and J usage is TRBJ1-1; D remains ambiguous. With 5 bases removed from V and 1 base from J, the gap between germline ends came to 11 bases. In germline, CDR1 is SGHTA, CDR2 FQGNSA. The CDR3 totals 14 residues. DNA for the CDR3: TGTGCCAGCAGCCCGGGGATTCGGAACACTGAAGCTTTCTTT. Amino acid sequence: CASSPGIRNTEAFF.

This rearrangement joins TRBV6-6 to TRBJ1-1; D remains unclear. Germline V gene lookup returns CDR1 MNHNY and CDR2 SVGAGI (reference sequence). This CDR3 has 13 residues. V was cut by 11 bases and J by 4 bases, with 17 bases left in between. The CDR3: CAVRTGRGTEAFF. DNA of the CDR3: TGTGCCGTGAGGACTGGCCGCGGCACTGAAGCTTTCTTT.